The entry below gives a single TCR beta chain sequence along with its context. Recovered status applied to Cohort 3 donors who had two consecutive negative PCRs. It also applied to those with clearance or with symptom resolution. This record comes from a study of blood T cell repertoires in COVID-19. The CDR3 length is 14 residues. V lost 6 bases and J lost 7, with 16 bases in between. Germline V gives CDR1 MGHDK, CDR2 SYGVNS. Original analysis: Estimates of nucleated cell counts were drawn from the amplification of reference gene primers. The repertoire was sequenced with immunoSEQ multiplex PCR; TCRdb's copy has only in-frame clones and lacks some. V and J calls and clone size are copied from that table; D and trimming were computed from the DNA. The sample yields under 450,000 clones, roughly 90% seen once.

V usage is TRBV25-1 and J usage is TRBJ2-1; weak D call: TRBD2 (6 bases). This sequence was found in a woman aged 25 to 39 who had recovered from COVID-19. The specimen was PBMCs or T cells enriched from blood (not recorded which). The CDR3 bases are TGTGCCAGCAGCTCGGGGGTAGCGTGGAATGAGCAGTTCTTC. The encoded protein is CASSSGVAWNEQFF.